This TCR beta chain was recorded in a study of control samples from healthy donors and cancer patients. This clone was seen a few times. Germline CDR1 and CDR2: MRHNA and SNTAGT. The CDR3 extends over 16 amino acids. Trimming took 5 bases from V and 2 from J; bases not matched to a gene: 10. Produced via immunoSEQ multiplex PCR; TCRdb's table is partial and in-frame only. Found here are about 80,000 clones, 89% of them singletons; the top ten hold roughly 6%. The sequenced sample consisted of blood. The chain has TRBV6-4 and TRBJ2-3; 7 bases line up with TRBD2. The sequence was obtained from a man aged 50 or older in good health. The CDR3 here is CASSRTGGPLTDTQYF. CDR3 DNA sequence: TGTGCCAGCAGTCGAACGGGGGGTCCTCTCACAGATACGCAGTATTTT.